Listed here are 25 T cell receptor beta chains from one sample, sequenced in a study of shared clonotypes between healthy human individuals. The data were produced by immunoSEQ multiplex PCR, yet TCRdb's version contains in-frame clones alone and is incomplete. The table shows 2,500,000 or so clones, with around 92% occurring only once. Input material: naive CD4+ T cells from PBMCs. Sample subset: CD45RA+ positively selected. Source of these receptors: a young man in good health. Some clones in this sample may be carry-over from other donors' samples.

V usage is TRBV5-4 and J usage is TRBJ1-2; TRBD1 matches 12 bases. Germline assignment: CDR1 SGHNT and CDR2 YYREEE (reference sequence). The CDR3 sequence is 13 residues long. The V and J ends lost 3 bases and 9 bases, in that order; junction bases with no gene match: 3. The CDR3: CASSSGTGGRYTF. CDR3 bases: TGTGCCAGCAGCTCCGGGACAGGGGGCCGCTACACCTTC.

The rearrangement links TRBV19 to TRBJ1-1; D is perhaps TRBD1 (6 bases). The length of the CDR3 is 15 residues. Per germline, CDR1 LNHDA and CDR2 SQIVND (reference sequence). The germline V and J ends were trimmed by 7 bases and 7 bases, with 22 bases remaining between them. CDR3 DNA sequence: TGTGCCAGTATCTGGTTTACTGGGGGGCTTCGTGAAGCTTTCTTT. Encoded protein: CASIWFTGGLREAFF.

A word on this clone: The sample has other DNA sequences that encode this CDR3 too. The chain couples TRBV5-1 to TRBJ2-1; 9 nucleotides line up with TRBD2. With V trimmed by 7 bases and J by 4 bases, 6 bases remained unmatched. The length of the CDR3 is 14 residues. Germline CDR1 is SGHRS and CDR2 is YFSETQ. CDR3 loop: CASGSGSSYNEQFF. In DNA form, the CDR3 reads TGCGCCAGCGGTAGCGGGAGTTCGTACAATGAGCAGTTCTTC.

The chain is built from TRBV14 and TRBJ1-1; D ambiguous. Germline lookup yields CDR1 SGHDN and CDR2 FVKESK. The V end was cut by 1 base, the J end by 0 bases, with 15 bases between. This CDR3 comprises 17 residues. CDR3 residues: CASSQGVRSLMNTEAFF. CDR3 DNA: TGTGCCAGCAGCCAAGGGGTCCGGAGCCTGATGAACACTGAAGCTTTCTTT. Drawing the rest from reference TRBV14 and TRBJ1-1, the complete variable domain is EAGVTQFPSHSVIEKGQTVTLRCDPISGHDNLYWYRRVMGKEIKFLLHFVKESKQDESGMPNNRFLAERTGGTYSTLKVQPAELEDSGVYFCASSQGVRSLMNTEAFFGQGTRLTVV.

The CDR3 DNA sequence: TGTGCCAGCAGCTCAGAGCGGGAGGGATACAATGAGCAGTTCTTC. Amino acid sequence: CASSSEREGYNEQFF. The V gene is TRBV7-8, the J gene TRBJ2-1, with TRBD2 identical over 10 bases. The V segment lost 4 bases and the J segment 4 bases; nucleotides outside the gene matches: 4. The CDR3 has 15 residues. Germline CDR1 reads SGHVS; CDR2 reads FQNEAQ.

The chain links TRBV5-1 to TRBJ2-1; D ambiguous. Trimming shortened V by 0 bases and J by 0 bases, and 13 bases separated the two germline ends. The germline gives CDR1 SGHRS, CDR2 YFSETQ. The CDR3 totals 17 residues. The CDR3, as DNA: TGCGCCAGCAGCTTGGTCGGATTTTCGAGCTCCTACAATGAGCAGTTCTTC. Its protein is CASSLVGFSSSYNEQFF.

The CDR3 DNA sequence: TGTGCCAGCAGTGTAGCCCCTAGCAGGCTCGAGACCCAGTACTTC. Translated, it gives CASSVAPSRLETQYF. The chain carries TRBV2 and TRBJ2-5; D is perhaps TRBD2 (5 bases). The CDR3 consists of 15 residues. The germline V gene has CDR1 SNHLY and CDR2 FYNNEI. V was clipped by 4 bases and J by 5 bases, with 17 bases between them.

The chain couples TRBV19 to TRBJ1-1; a possible D gene is TRBD1 (6 bases). The CDR3 loop spans 14 amino acids. V lost 6 bases, J lost 1 base, and 12 bases lay in between. Germline CDR1 LNHDA, CDR2 SQIVND (reference sequence). The CDR3 DNA is TGTGCCAGTAGGGGGAGCAGGGGGAACACTGAAGCTTTCTTT. It codes for CASRGSRGNTEAFF.

The chain employs TRBV6-1 and TRBJ1-2; D is possibly TRBD1 (5 bases). Germline CDR1 is MNHNS and CDR2 is SASEGT. Between the trimmed V and J ends, which lost 9 bases and 4 bases, there was a span of 15 bases. This CDR3 region has 13 residues. CDR3 residues: CASASGGAYGYTF. Written as DNA, the CDR3 is TGTGCCAGTGCGAGCGGGGGAGCCTATGGCTACACCTTC.

The genes are TRBV5-6 and TRBJ1-2, with D perhaps TRBD1 (6 bases). The CDR3 length is 14 residues. Per germline, CDR1 SGHDT and CDR2 YYEEEE. V was clipped by 2 bases and J by 8 bases, with 16 bases between them. This chain's CDR3 is CASSFIGGAPGYTF. The CDR3, as DNA: TGTGCCAGCAGCTTCATTGGGGGGGCGCCCGGCTACACCTTC.

The chain joins TRBV4-1 to TRBJ1-1, with a tentative D call TRBD1 (5 bases). Per the germline V gene, CDR1 is MGHRA and CDR2 is YSYEKL. Deletions cut 0 bases from V and 5 bases from J, with 19 bases between. There are 17 residues in the CDR3. The CDR3 coding sequence is TGCGCCAGCAGCCAAGAAGTTGGAAGGGTTCGGGGGACTGAAGCTTTCTTT. Protein sequence: CASSQEVGRVRGTEAFF.

The genes are TRBV27 and TRBJ1-1; D unresolved. This CDR3 region has 15 residues. Deletions cut 7 bases from V and 3 bases from J, with 18 bases between. CDR1 MNHEY and CDR2 SMNVEV come from the germline V gene (reference sequence). For the CDR3, the DNA is TGTGCCAGCACCAACCTTGGTCCTGGGGACACTGAAGCTTTCTTT. It is translated as CASTNLGPGDTEAFF.

This chain joins TRBV6-5 and TRBJ1-2; 10 bases map to TRBD1. This CDR3 spans 14 amino acids. The germline V gene encodes CDR1 MNHEY and CDR2 SVGAGI. The J segment lost 8 bases and the V segment lost 7 bases, leaving 10 bases of the junction unmatched. The CDR3 nucleotides read TGTGCCAGCACCTCGGGACAGGGGTTCTCAGGCTACACCTTC. Its translation: CASTSGQGFSGYTF.

V usage is TRBV5-1 and J usage is TRBJ1-1, with 11 bases lining up with TRBD1. V lost 1 base to trimming and J lost 11 bases; unmatched junction nucleotides: 7. CDR1 and CDR2 from the germline V gene are SGHRS and YFSETQ. The CDR3 length is 14 residues. The CDR3 region is CASSLPGQGAQAFF. For the CDR3, the DNA is TGCGCCAGCAGCTTGCCCGGACAGGGGGCGCAGGCTTTCTTT.

The V call is TRBV11-3, the J call TRBJ2-2; 7 bases match TRBD2. The germline V gene has CDR1 SGHNT and CDR2 YENEEA. The V segment lost 3 bases and the J segment 3 bases; nucleotides outside the gene matches: 10. The CDR3 is 17 amino acids. The CDR3 bases are TGTGCCAGCAGCTTGGGGGTCGGGCTAGCGGACACCGGGGAGCTGTTTTTT. Amino acids: CASSLGVGLADTGELFF.

The J gene is TRBJ2-1, the V gene TRBV5-5; 8 bases are shared with TRBD2. V was clipped by 2 bases and J by 5 bases; unmatched bases: 3. This CDR3 contains 14 residues. The germline V gene encodes CDR1 SGHKS and CDR2 YYEKEE (reference sequence). CDR3 protein: CASSLIAGNNEQFF. CDR3 in DNA: TGTGCCAGCAGCTTAATAGCGGGAAACAATGAGCAGTTCTTC.

This clone has a handful of counts. The V call is TRBV28, the J call TRBJ1-5; TRBD1 matches 7 bases. CDR3 length: 14 residues. Germline V gives CDR1 MDHEN, CDR2 SYDVKM. V was clipped by 6 bases and J by 1 base; unmatched bases: 3. The CDR3 DNA sequence: TGTGCCAGCAGACTGGGACAGAGCAATCAGCCCCAGCATTTT. Amino acid sequence: CASRLGQSNQPQHF.

The chain is built from TRBV6-6 and TRBJ2-7; 9 bases map to TRBD1. J was trimmed by 6 bases and V by 5 bases; bases with no gene match: 2. The CDR3 is 12 amino acids. The germline CDR1 and CDR2 sequences are MNHNY and SVGAGI (reference sequence). CDR3: CASSGQGSEQYF. The CDR3 nucleotides read TGTGCCAGCAGTGGACAGGGGTCCGAGCAGTACTTC.

This chain uses TRBV5-1 with TRBJ2-7, with a weak D call TRBD1 (5 bases). The CDR3 is 14 amino acids. The V end lost 1 base, the J end lost 6 bases, and 14 bases lay between the germline ends. Per the germline V gene, CDR1 is SGHRS and CDR2 is YFSETQ. The CDR3 bases are TGCGCCAGCAGCTTGTCGAGACAGCTGGGCGAGCAGTACTTC. Its translation is CASSLSRQLGEQYF.

Of note for this clone: At the DNA level, this CDR3 is encoded by other sequences in the same sample as well. The chain links TRBV28 to TRBJ2-5, with TRBD1 matching over 10 bases. Germline V CDR1 and CDR2: MDHEN, SYDVKM. The V segment lost 3 bases and the J segment 5 bases; nucleotides outside the gene matches: 3. This CDR3 is built from 14 residues. The DNA of the CDR3 is TGTGCCAGCAGTTTCGGACAGGGGGGGGAGACCCAGTACTTC. It yields the protein CASSFGQGGETQYF.

This clone has a single count. The chain recombines TRBV21-1 with TRBJ1-5; the table calls TRBD1, which could not be checked here. TRBV21-1 has pseudogene status. CDR3 length: 14 residues. CDR3 coding DNA: TGTGCCAGCAGCAAAGGGACAGGAAAGGAACCCCAGCATTTT. It translates to CASSKGTGKEPQHF.

This clone came up once. This chain joins TRBV4-3 and TRBJ2-1, with TRBD2 identical over 9 bases. Trimming cost V 2 bases and J 7 bases; bases outside gene matches: 15. The CDR3 consists of 18 residues. Germline V gives CDR1 LGHNA, CDR2 YSLEER. The CDR3 bases are TGCGCCAGCAGCCAACCCCTCGGGACGCAGCGGGAGGTGAATGAGCAGTTCTTC. The encoded protein is CASSQPLGTQREVNEQFF.

The V call is TRBV7-2, the J call TRBJ2-1; the D gene is possibly TRBD2 (7 bases). Trimming pared 2 bases from V and 6 bases from J, leaving 11 bases between. Per germline, CDR1 SGHTA and CDR2 FQGNSA. This CDR3 region has 14 residues. The CDR3 DNA is TGTGCCAGCAGCTTAACAGGGAGGGTCAATGAGCAGTTCTTC. It specifies CASSLTGRVNEQFF.

The V gene is TRBV2, the J gene TRBJ1-1; 9 positions match TRBD1. After removal of 0 bases from V and 3 bases from J, the junction contained 5 bases not matched to a gene. CDR3 size: 16 residues. From germline, CDR1 is SNHLY and CDR2 FYNNEI. In nucleotides, the CDR3 is TGTGCCAGCAGTGAAGCGGGGACAGGGTGGGACACTGAAGCTTTCTTT. Protein: CASSEAGTGWDTEAFF.

The chain joins TRBV2 to TRBJ2-1; D possibly corresponds to TRBD2 (5 bases). V was pared by 2 bases and J by 9 bases, with 11 bases between. This CDR3 comprises 13 residues. Germline CDR1 SNHLY, CDR2 FYNNEI. The CDR3, as DNA: TGTGCCAGCAGTGAATTTCAAGAGGGTGAGCAGTTCTTC. Protein: CASSEFQEGEQFF.